The 17 T cell receptor beta chains below all came from one sample that was sequenced in a study of cytomegalovirus exposure and HLA in healthy donors. Assay used: immunoSEQ multiplex PCR; TCRdb lists only in-frame clones, some missing. Here the sample spans approximately 120,000 clones, approximately 94% being singletons. Input material: PBMCs. These receptors came from a woman between 18 and 30 years old in good health and CMV-seronegative.

The J gene is TRBJ1-4, the V gene TRBV30; 9 nucleotides match TRBD1. Trimming took 3 bases from V and 12 from J; bases not matched to a gene: 8. CDR3 length: 13 residues. Germline V gene lookup returns CDR1 GTSNPN and CDR2 SVGIG (reference sequence). The CDR3 protein is CAWSGIRTGELFF. The DNA for the CDR3 is TGTGCCTGGAGCGGAATACGGACAGGGGAACTGTTTTTT.

This chain connects TRBV30 to TRBJ1-5; 7 bases are a match to TRBD1. The CDR3 extends over 16 amino acids. V was clipped by 0 bases and J by 5 bases; unmatched bases: 10. Germline-derived CDR1 and CDR2 are GTSNPN and SVGIG (reference sequence). As DNA, the CDR3 is TGTGCCTGGAGTGTGACAGGGACAGCCTGGCATCAGCCCCAGCATTTT. It encodes CAWSVTGTAWHQPQHF.

The rearrangement uses TRBV5-4 and TRBJ1-1; 10 bases agree with TRBD1. V lost 0 bases, J lost 1 base, and 3 bases stayed unmatched. Germline-derived CDR1 and CDR2 are SGHNT and YYREEE (reference sequence). The CDR3 spans 16 residues. The DNA of the CDR3 is TGTGCCAGCAGCTTGGGACAGGGGGCAGGGAACACTGAAGCTTTCTTT. Its protein is CASSLGQGAGNTEAFF.

The chain links TRBV13 to TRBJ2-2; tentative D call: TRBD1 (6 bases). The CDR3 is 16 residues long. V was trimmed by 1 base and J by 2 bases, leaving 11 bases between them. Germline CDR1 is PRHDT and CDR2 is FYEKMQ (reference sequence). The CDR3 region is CASSLAPDSNTGELFF. The CDR3 DNA sequence: TGTGCCAGCAGCTTAGCTCCGGACAGTAACACCGGGGAGCTGTTTTTT.

The chain joins TRBV2 to TRBJ2-7, with D possibly matching TRBD2 (7 bases). V was cut by 8 bases and J by 0 bases, with 20 bases left in between. Germline values: CDR1 SNHLY, CDR2 FYNNEI. The CDR3 is made up of 16 amino acids. The CDR3 DNA reads as TGTGCCAGCCCCCCGACCGGCGGGGGCATCTCCTACGAGCAGTACTTC. Protein product: CASPPTGGGISYEQYF. Combining the CDR3 with reference TRBV2 and TRBJ2-7 gives the whole variable domain EPEVTQTPSHQVTQMGQEVILRCVPISNHLYFYWYRQILGQKVEFLVSFYNNEISEKSEIFDDQFSVERPDGSNFTLKIRSTKLEDSAMYFCASPPTGGGISYEQYFGPGTRLTVT.

CDR3 nucleotides: TGTGCCAGCAGCGCCGGGACAGGGGGCAATTATGAAAAACTGTTTTTT. Amino acid sequence: CASSAGTGGNYEKLFF. The chain couples TRBV7-9 to TRBJ1-4; 12 nucleotides match TRBD1. CDR1 is SEHNR and CDR2 is FQNEAQ in the germline V gene (reference sequence). Trimming took 5 bases from V and 6 from J; bases not matched to a gene: 7. The CDR3 is 16 residues long. The full variable domain, its missing parts supplied by reference TRBV7-9 and TRBJ1-4, is DTGVSQNPRHKITKRGQNVTFRCDPISEHNRLYWYRQTLGQGPEFLTYFQNEAQLEKSRLLSDRFSAERPKGSFSTLEIQRTEQGDSAMYLCASSAGTGGNYEKLFFGSGTQLSVL.

The V call is TRBV7-2, the J call TRBJ2-7; 7 nucleotides align to TRBD1. The CDR3 totals 13 residues. With 3 bases clipped from V and 6 bases from J, the junction kept 5 bases outside the gene matches. Germline CDR1 is SGHTA and CDR2 is FQGNSA. In DNA, the CDR3 is TGTGCCAGCAGCTTTACAGGGGAAAGCGAGCAGTACTTC. It codes for CASSFTGESEQYF.

The chain joins TRBV6-5 to TRBJ1-2, with TRBD1 as a possible D gene (5 bases). Trimming cost V 7 bases and J 3 bases, with 18 bases left between them. From germline, CDR1 is MNHEY and CDR2 SVGAGI. The CDR3 is 15 amino acids. The CDR3 region is CASTPRRGDYYGYTF. CDR3 bases: TGTGCCAGCACCCCCCGGCGGGGGGACTACTATGGCTACACCTTC.

The CDR3 DNA sequence: TGTGCCAGCAGCGTTACAGGGAACACTGAAGCTTTCTTT. It codes for CASSVTGNTEAFF. V and J are TRBV7-2 and TRBJ1-1, with a tentative D call TRBD1 (5 bases). The germline V gene encodes CDR1 SGHTA and CDR2 FQGNSA. This CDR3 contains 13 residues. The V end was cut by 5 bases, the J end by 1 base, with 8 bases between.

The chain uses TRBV28 and TRBJ2-5; D is possibly TRBD1 (5 bases). The CDR3 is made up of 15 amino acids. Deletions cut 6 bases from V and 1 base from J, with 15 bases between. Germline V gene lookup returns CDR1 MDHEN and CDR2 SYDVKM. The CDR3 DNA reads TGTGCCAGCAGCATACCTCAGGGCCCCCAAGAGACCCAGTACTTC. Its protein product is CASSIPQGPQETQYF.

In DNA form, the CDR3 reads TGCGCCAGCAGCTTGAAGGGTGCCTCCCTGGGGCACAATGAGCAGTTCTTC. Protein: CASSLKGASLGHNEQFF. The V gene is TRBV5-1, the J gene TRBJ2-1; D possibly corresponds to TRBD1 (5 bases). V lost 1 base to trimming and J lost 5 bases, with 19 bases between them. The CDR3 length is 17 residues. Germline CDR1 is SGHRS and CDR2 is YFSETQ.

The genes are TRBV6-1 and TRBJ2-1; 7 bases match TRBD2. Germline CDR1 MNHNS, CDR2 SASEGT. V was clipped by 6 bases and J by 12 bases; unmatched bases: 5. This CDR3 is built from 11 residues. This CDR3 is CASSPTSAQFF. The CDR3 DNA sequence: TGTGCCAGCAGCCCAACTAGCGCGCAGTTCTTC.

CDR3 residues: CASSYSGGSGYTF. CDR3 nucleotides: TGTGCCAGCAGTTACTCGGGCGGGAGTGGCTACACCTTC. The chain links TRBV6-5 to TRBJ1-2, with D unresolved. The V gene lost 0 bases and the J gene lost 7 bases, with 9 bases spanning the gap. The germline V gene has CDR1 MNHEY and CDR2 SVGAGI. CDR3 length equals 13 residues.

The chain links TRBV6-1 to TRBJ2-7, with 7 bases identical to TRBD2. This CDR3 is 14 amino acids long. In germline, CDR1 is MNHNS, CDR2 SASEGT. The CDR3 nucleotides are TGTGTCACCCAGTGGGCGGGAGTACTCAACGAGCAGTACTTC. Encoded protein: CVTQWAGVLNEQYF.

The rearrangement uses TRBV5-3 and TRBJ1-3, with D possibly matching TRBD1 (6 bases). TRBV5-3 is noted as an ORF with a role that remains uncertain. V lost 9 bases to trimming and J lost 0 bases, with 16 bases between them. The CDR3 covers 15 residues. Here the CDR3 DNA reads TGTGCCATTCCTTGGGGGCCCTCCTCTGGAAACACCATATATTTT. It is translated as CAIPWGPSSGNTIYF.

J is TRBJ2-7 and V is TRBV4-1; D is unresolved. The germline V gene has CDR1 MGHRA and CDR2 YSYEKL. The CDR3 runs 14 residues. Between the trimmed V and J ends, which lost 1 base and 3 bases, there was a span of 10 bases. The CDR3 bases are TGCGCCAGCAGCCAAGCGGCGGCCGACTACGAGCAGTACTTC. Translating gives CASSQAAADYEQYF.

To note about this clone: Other DNA sequences within the sample encode an identical CDR3. This chain uses TRBV6-5 with TRBJ2-1, with D perhaps matching TRBD1 (6 bases). The CDR3 loop spans 15 amino acids. V dropped 4 bases and J dropped 2 bases, with 12 bases sitting between them. Germline V gives CDR1 MNHEY, CDR2 SVGAGI. DNA for the CDR3: TGTGCCAGCAGTTCTGGGGGCACCACCTACAATGAGCAGTTCTTC. Translated: CASSSGGTTYNEQFF.